This TCR beta chain was captured in a study of T cell repertoires in aging, cancer and after chemotherapy. Study-level information: Glioblastoma patients receiving temozolomide-based therapy gave paired samples before and after chemotherapy. Study outcomes and limitations: Rebound thymic output was suggested by rising median generation probability during chemotherapy in each cancer cohort. In cancer patients, declining TCR diversity with age involved lost richness and lost evenness.

Peripheral blood genomic DNA, not sorted cells or RNA, was the template. The sample holds a few counts of this clonotype. Its target is not known. TRB rearrangements spanning V, D and J were amplified using mixed TRB-A/B primers. TCRdb re-called the multiplex PCR reads with MiXCR, one entry per CDR3 protein. The table lists roughly 2,500 distinct CDR3 sequences, about three fifths of them singletons. V trimming: 3 bases; J trimming: 0 bases; junction bases outside the gene matches: 2. The length of the CDR3 is 14 residues. The V gene's germline CDR1 is DFQATT and CDR2 SNEGSKA (reference sequence). The TCR originated in a human donor with a solid tumor. V is TRBV20-1 and J is TRBJ2-3; TRBD2 aligns across 8 bases. The source material was blood. DNA of the CDR3: TGCAGTGCTAGGAGCGGGAGTAGCACAGATACGCAGTATTTT. Its translation is CSARSGSSTDTQYF.